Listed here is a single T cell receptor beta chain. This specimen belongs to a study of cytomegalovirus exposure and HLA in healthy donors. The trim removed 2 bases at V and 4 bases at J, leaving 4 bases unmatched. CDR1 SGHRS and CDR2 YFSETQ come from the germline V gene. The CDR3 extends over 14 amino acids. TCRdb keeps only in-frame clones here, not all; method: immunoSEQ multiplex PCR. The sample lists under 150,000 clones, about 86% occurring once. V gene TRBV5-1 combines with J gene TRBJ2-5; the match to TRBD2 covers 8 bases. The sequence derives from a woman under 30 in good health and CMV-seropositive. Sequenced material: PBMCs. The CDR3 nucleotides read TGCGCCAGCAGCTTAGTGCTAGCGGGAGAGACCCAGTACTTC. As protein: CASSLVLAGETQYF.